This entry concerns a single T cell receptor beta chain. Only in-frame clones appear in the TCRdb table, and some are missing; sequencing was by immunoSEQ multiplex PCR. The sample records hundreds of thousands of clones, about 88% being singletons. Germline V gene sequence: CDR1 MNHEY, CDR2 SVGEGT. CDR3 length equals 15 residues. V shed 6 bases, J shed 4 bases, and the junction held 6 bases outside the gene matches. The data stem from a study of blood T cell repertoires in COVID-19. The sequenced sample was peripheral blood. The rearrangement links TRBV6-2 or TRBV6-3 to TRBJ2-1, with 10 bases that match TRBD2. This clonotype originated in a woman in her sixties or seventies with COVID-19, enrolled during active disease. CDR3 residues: CASSLSGGAYNEQFF. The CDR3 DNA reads TGTGCCAGCAGCCTCAGCGGGGGGGCTTACAATGAGCAGTTCTTC.